The 13 T cell receptor beta chains listed next were all sequenced from one sample in a study of cytomegalovirus exposure and HLA in healthy donors. Clones were read by immunoSEQ multiplex PCR, and TCRdb kept only the in-frame ones, dropping some. The sample includes more than 120,000 clones, roughly 89% of them seen just once. The sequencing input was PBMCs. Source of these receptors: a man between 18 and 29 years old in good health and CMV-seropositive.

CDR3 DNA: TGTGCCAGCAGCCAGTTCGGGGGATTTGGTTATGGCTACACCTTC. Protein: CASSQFGGFGYGYTF. The V and J genes are TRBV14 and TRBJ1-2, with D tentatively TRBD1 (5 bases). The CDR3 spans 15 residues. CDR1 and CDR2 (germline): SGHDN, FVKESK. V lost 3 bases and J lost 5, with 16 bases in between.

This chain uses TRBV13 with TRBJ1-2; 7 bases match TRBD1. Germline CDR1 and CDR2: PRHDT and FYEKMQ (reference sequence). The CDR3 totals 14 residues. After removal of 4 bases from V and 5 bases from J, the junction contained 7 bases not matched to a gene. The CDR3 spells CASSWTGSSYGYTF. The CDR3 DNA sequence: TGTGCCAGCAGCTGGACAGGTTCCTCGTATGGCTACACCTTC.

The chain carries TRBV6-1 and TRBJ2-1; a weak D match, TRBD2 (5 bases). Trimming shortened V by 2 bases and J by 7 bases, and 12 bases separated the two germline ends. From germline, CDR1 is MNHNS and CDR2 SASEGT. The CDR3 length is 14 residues. CDR3 in DNA: TGTGCCAGCAGTGAATCCCCGACGGGAAATGAGCAGTTCTTC. It yields the protein CASSESPTGNEQFF.

The genes are TRBV5-4 and TRBJ2-5, with TRBD1 identical over 11 bases. The CDR3 has 15 residues. V lost 4 bases, J lost 1 base, and 3 bases stayed unmatched. Germline assignment: CDR1 SGHNT and CDR2 YYREEE (reference sequence). This CDR3 is CASSTGQGAQETQYF. The CDR3 coding sequence is TGTGCCAGCAGCACAGGACAGGGGGCCCAAGAGACCCAGTACTTC.

The J gene is TRBJ2-7, the V gene TRBV28; a weak D match, TRBD1 (5 bases). Germline assignment: CDR1 MDHEN and CDR2 SYDVKM. The germline V and J ends were trimmed by 1 base and 3 bases, with 22 bases remaining between them. This CDR3 spans 18 amino acids. The CDR3, as DNA: TGTGCCAGCAGTTTATTCCGTCCTGGAAGACAGAAACTCTACGAGCAGTACTTC. It translates to CASSLFRPGRQKLYEQYF.

The chain has TRBV27 and TRBJ2-1, with 9 bases fitting TRBD2. The CDR3 is 16 amino acids. Trimming removed 6 bases from V and 2 bases from J; junction bases left unmatched: 8. Germline assignment: CDR1 MNHEY and CDR2 SMNVEV (reference sequence). The CDR3 DNA is TGTGCCAGCAGCACCCTGACTAGCGGTACCTACAATGAGCAGTTCTTC. Translation gives CASSTLTSGTYNEQFF.

The V call is TRBV19, the J call TRBJ1-2; tentatively, D is TRBD1 (5 bases). The V gene lost 7 bases and the J gene lost 8 bases, with 17 bases spanning the gap. Germline V CDR1 and CDR2: LNHDA, SQIVND (reference sequence). The CDR3 is 13 residues long. The CDR3 nucleotides are TGTGCCAGTAACGGTCTCGGGGGGAAGGGCTACACCTTC. It encodes CASNGLGGKGYTF.

The J gene is TRBJ2-7, the V gene TRBV19; 12 bases map to TRBD1. This CDR3 comprises 14 residues. Germline V lookup: CDR1 LNHDA, CDR2 SQIVND (reference sequence). J gave up 6 bases and V 6 bases, and 6 bases lay outside the gene matches. The CDR3: CASRPRDRGLEQYF. As DNA, the CDR3 is TGTGCCAGTAGACCCCGGGACAGGGGGCTCGAGCAGTACTTC.

The genes are TRBV29-1 and TRBJ1-2, with 9 bases that match TRBD1. V trimming: 3 bases; J trimming: 8 bases; junction bases outside the gene matches: 10. The germline V gene has CDR1 SQVTM and CDR2 ANQGSEA. The CDR3 totals 14 residues. The CDR3 is CSVEPTGGTGGYTF. The CDR3 DNA sequence: TGCAGCGTTGAGCCGACAGGGGGGACGGGGGGCTACACCTTC.

The rearrangement joins TRBV7-9 to TRBJ2-6, with TRBD2 as a possible D gene (6 bases). V shed 6 bases and J shed 2 bases, with 14 bases lying between them. This CDR3 contains 16 residues. CDR1 SEHNR and CDR2 FQNEAQ come from the germline V gene (reference sequence). The CDR3: CASREGFAAGANVLTF. In nucleotides, the CDR3 is TGTGCCAGCAGGGAGGGTTTTGCGGCTGGGGCCAACGTCCTGACTTTC.

The chain joins TRBV10-3 to TRBJ1-2; TRBD1 aligns across 11 bases. V dropped 10 bases and J dropped 0; count of bases not matched to a gene: 7. The CDR3 sequence is 15 residues long. Germline lookup yields CDR1 ENHRY and CDR2 SYGVKD. CDR3 in amino acids: CATGDRGYSNYGYTF. CDR3 DNA sequence: TGTGCCACGGGGGACAGGGGGTATTCTAACTATGGCTACACCTTC.

This clone was seen a handful of times. Here the CDR3 reads CASSAAPGRGADTQYF. DNA for the CDR3: TGTGCCAGCAGCGCAGCGCCCGGACGGGGTGCTGATACGCAGTATTTT. The rearrangement links TRBV9 to TRBJ2-3; D is possibly TRBD2 (5 bases). This CDR3 region has 16 residues. Per the germline V gene, CDR1 is SGDLS and CDR2 is YYNGEE. Trimming cost V 3 bases and J 6 bases, with 20 bases left between them. The complete variable domain, with remaining parts taken from reference TRBV9 and TRBJ2-3, reads DSGVTQTPKHLITATGQRVTLRCSPRSGDLSVYWYQQSLDQGLQFLIQYYNGEERAKGNILERFSAQQFPDLHSELNLSSLELGDSALYFCASSAAPGRGADTQYFGPGTRLTVL.

In this sample, this clone turned up a few times. This chain connects TRBV27 to TRBJ1-2; 9 nucleotides match TRBD1. Germline assignment: CDR1 MNHEY and CDR2 SMNVEV (reference sequence). The CDR3 is 14 residues long. With V trimmed by 3 bases and J by 6 bases, 5 bases remained unmatched. The DNA of the CDR3 is TGTGCCAGCAGTTTTACCGGGACAGGGCATGGCTACACCTTC. Translating gives CASSFTGTGHGYTF.